This entry lists 27 T cell receptor beta chains sequenced from one sample in a study of blood T cell repertoires in COVID-19. Assay used: immunoSEQ multiplex PCR; TCRdb lists only in-frame clones, some missing. This sample has 180,000 or so clones, with about 86% found just once. The material sequenced was peripheral blood. The receptors were sampled from a woman over 75 in a cohort sampled during active or convalescent COVID-19.

The J gene is TRBJ1-1, the V gene TRBV18; D remains unclear. Trimming left V 4 bases short and J 3 bases short, with 15 bases between. Germline CDR1 and CDR2: KGHSH and LQKENI. The CDR3 totals 15 residues. For the CDR3, the DNA is TGTGCCAGCTCACGGGAGTCCGGAGGGTACACTGAAGCTTTCTTT. Its protein is CASSRESGGYTEAFF.

The count of this clone is one. The CDR3 nucleotides are TGTGCCAGCAGGAACAGCCTGAGCTCTGGAAACACCATATATTTT. Translation gives CASRNSLSSGNTIYF. The chain has TRBV6-5 and TRBJ1-3, with D unclear. The CDR3 has 15 residues. V lost 6 bases to trimming and J lost 0 bases, with 12 bases between them. CDR1 and CDR2 from the germline V gene are MNHEY and SVGAGI.

The sample holds one count of this clone. The chain uses TRBV6-5 and TRBJ1-2; D might be TRBD1 (6 bases). CDR3 size: 13 residues. Germline lookup yields CDR1 MNHEY and CDR2 SVGAGI. The V end was cut by 5 bases, the J end by 8 bases, with 15 bases between. The CDR3 DNA reads as TGTGCCAGCAGTCCACGGACAGATGGGGGCTACACCTTC. Protein sequence: CASSPRTDGGYTF.

J is TRBJ2-3 and V is TRBV27; tentatively, D is TRBD1 (6 bases). Germline V gene lookup returns CDR1 MNHEY and CDR2 SMNVEV (reference sequence). With 5 bases removed from V and 2 bases from J, the gap between germline ends came to 14 bases. CDR3 size: 15 residues. CDR3 amino acids: CASSLTGRVTDTQYF. The CDR3 DNA reads TGTGCCAGCAGTCTCACAGGGCGAGTCACAGATACGCAGTATTTT.

The chain uses TRBV7-9 and TRBJ2-5, with D possibly being TRBD2 (5 bases). The ends were cut back, 5 bases at V and 5 bases at J, with 18 bases in the middle. The CDR3 spans 15 residues. Germline CDR1 and CDR2: SEHNR and FQNEAQ (reference sequence). This CDR3 reads CASSPRRLGAETQYF. The CDR3 DNA reads TGTGCCAGCAGCCCCAGGAGGTTAGGAGCGGAGACCCAGTACTTC.

This clone was found a few times. The chain carries TRBV28 and TRBJ1-4; 7 bases are shared with TRBD1. This CDR3 comprises 12 residues. Trimming cost V 7 bases and J 5 bases; bases outside gene matches: 1. Germline-derived CDR1 and CDR2 are MDHEN and SYDVKM. The chain's CDR3 is CASNRGNEKLFF. The CDR3, as DNA: TGTGCCAGCAACAGGGGAAATGAAAAACTGTTTTTT.

The V and J genes are TRBV21-1 and TRBJ1-1; the table's TRBD1 call for D was not verified on the DNA. TRBV21-1 is assigned pseudogene status. The CDR3 loop spans 15 amino acids. CDR3 loop: CASSKATQVDTEAFF. The DNA for the CDR3 is TGTGCCAGCAGCAAAGCCACTCAGGTGGACACTGAAGCTTTCTTT.

The chain joins TRBV6-2 or TRBV6-3 to TRBJ1-1; 7 bases align to TRBD1. The CDR3 sequence is 16 residues long. The germline CDR1 and CDR2 sequences are MNHEY and SVGEGT. Unmatched junction bases numbered 8, after V lost 2 bases and J lost 2 bases. The CDR3 coding sequence is TGTGCCAGCAGTTACGGAAGGGACAGACCTAACACTGAAGCTTTCTTT. The encoded protein is CASSYGRDRPNTEAFF.

The chain's CDR3 is CASSLRTGSSYNEQFF. The CDR3 DNA is TGTGCCAGCAGCCTTCGGACAGGAAGCTCCTACAATGAGCAGTTCTTC. The chain employs TRBV7-6 and TRBJ2-1, with TRBD1 identical over 7 bases. CDR1 and CDR2 (germline): SGHVS, FNYEAQ. The CDR3 runs 16 residues. The V gene end was trimmed by 5 bases and the J gene end by 0 bases; junction bases not matched to a gene: 7.

The chain couples TRBV6-5 to TRBJ1-5, with 7 bases identical to TRBD1. The CDR3 spans 16 residues. Germline trimming cut 0 bases from V and 5 bases from J; bases unmatched to any gene: 7. Germline V gene sequence: CDR1 MNHEY, CDR2 SVGAGI. The CDR3 loop is CASSYSTGPGYQPQHF. CDR3 nucleotides: TGTGCCAGCAGTTACTCGACAGGGCCAGGGTATCAGCCCCAGCATTTT.

V is TRBV6-5 and J is TRBJ2-7; D is undetermined. Deletions cut 6 bases from V and 7 bases from J, with 10 bases between. This CDR3 is built from 11 residues. From germline, CDR1 is MNHEY and CDR2 SVGAGI. The CDR3 DNA follows: TGTGCCAGCAGCTCCCGGAGTGAGCAGTACTTC. It encodes CASSSRSEQYF.

This chain joins TRBV2 and TRBJ1-3, with D possibly TRBD1 on 6 matching bases. This CDR3 spans 12 amino acids. The germline V and J ends were trimmed by 7 bases and 11 bases, with 15 bases remaining between them. Germline V gene sequence: CDR1 SNHLY, CDR2 FYNNEI. CDR3 in DNA: TGTGCCAGCAACACAGGGACCTCGGCCATATATTTT. Its translation is CASNTGTSAIYF.

The chain links TRBV28 to TRBJ2-7, with no clear D. Germline V gene sequence: CDR1 MDHEN, CDR2 SYDVKM. The CDR3 contains 12 residues. Trimming pared 6 bases from V and 6 bases from J, leaving 12 bases between. In nucleotides, the CDR3 is TGTGCCAGCAGCCGTCCTACGTCCGAGCAGTACTTC. The encoded protein is CASSRPTSEQYF.

The gene calls are TRBV9 and TRBJ1-5; maybe TRBD1 (5 bases). The germline CDR1 and CDR2 sequences are SGDLS and YYNGEE. V lost 2 bases, J lost 6 bases, and 9 bases lay in between. The CDR3 extends over 13 amino acids. This chain's CDR3 is CASSVSGGQPQHF. CDR3 nucleotides: TGTGCCAGCAGCGTCTCGGGGGGTCAGCCCCAGCATTTT.

The CDR3 sequence is CASSPVAGANVLTF. Written as DNA, the CDR3 is TGCGCCAGCAGCCCAGTTGCCGGGGCCAACGTCCTGACTTTC. The chain couples TRBV5-1 to TRBJ2-6; D uncertain. Germline-derived CDR1 and CDR2 are SGHRS and YFSETQ. The V end was cut by 4 bases, the J end by 4 bases, with 9 bases between. The CDR3 runs 14 residues.

This rearrangement joins TRBV10-1 to TRBJ1-5; 7 nucleotides line up with TRBD1. Germline CDR1 reads WNHNN; CDR2 reads SYGVQD (reference sequence). CDR3 length equals 16 residues. J lost 4 bases, V lost 3 bases, and 9 bases had no gene match. CDR3: CASSEVKTGDNQPQHF. CDR3 in DNA: TGCGCCAGCAGTGAAGTGAAAACAGGGGATAATCAGCCCCAGCATTTT.

The rearrangement links TRBV6-6 to TRBJ1-2; D is perhaps TRBD1 (5 bases). Germline V gives CDR1 MNHNY, CDR2 SVGAGI (reference sequence). V lost 8 bases to trimming and J lost 4 bases, with 17 bases between them. CDR3 size: 14 residues. CDR3 loop: CASQPQGGSYGYTF. The DNA of the CDR3 is TGTGCCAGCCAACCCCAGGGCGGCAGCTATGGCTACACCTTC.

The V call is TRBV29-1, the J call TRBJ1-1; perhaps TRBD1 as D (5 bases). The germline CDR1 and CDR2 sequences are SQVTM and ANQGSEA. With 0 bases removed from V and 4 bases from J, the gap between germline ends came to 12 bases. The CDR3 is made up of 14 amino acids. The CDR3 is CSVEDLGAGTEAFF. In DNA form, the CDR3 reads TGCAGCGTTGAAGATCTAGGGGCAGGCACTGAAGCTTTCTTT.

Only one count was recorded for this clone. The chain carries TRBV4-3 and TRBJ2-2; D remains ambiguous. V was cut by 1 base and J by 7 bases, with 7 bases left in between. Per the germline V gene, CDR1 is LGHNA and CDR2 is YSLEER. The CDR3 is 13 residues long. CDR3 coding DNA: TGCGCCAGCAGCCAAGCAAGACACGGGGAGCTGTTTTTT. As protein: CASSQARHGELFF.

This chain links TRBV5-4 with TRBJ1-1; possible D gene TRBD1, 6 bases. Germline CDR1 and CDR2: SGHNT and YYREEE (reference sequence). The CDR3 has 12 amino acids. Trimming took off 4 bases at V and 10 bases at J, with 14 bases between the two ends. This CDR3 is CASSRYTGTAFF. The DNA for the CDR3 is TGTGCCAGCAGCAGATATACAGGGACAGCTTTCTTT. Combining the CDR3 with reference TRBV5-4 and TRBJ1-1 gives the whole variable domain ETGVTQSPTHLIKTRGQQVTLRCSSQSGHNTVSWYQQALGQGPQFIFQYYREEENGRGNFPPRFSGLQFPNYSSELNVNALELDDSALYLCASSRYTGTAFFGQGTRLTVV.

Concerning this clone itself: The CDR3 does not close with the conserved phenylalanine or tryptophan, likely indicating a read error. The chain combines TRBV10-3 with TRBJ2-2; 9 bases are shared with TRBD1. The germline V gene has CDR1 ENHRY and CDR2 SYGVKD. V was clipped by 5 bases and J by 3 bases; unmatched bases: 4. The CDR3 spans 15 residues. CDR3 sequence: CAISRTGEDTGELFL. The DNA of the CDR3 is TGTGCCATCAGTCGGACAGGGGAGGACACCGGGGAGCTGTTTCTT.

This chain links TRBV6-2 or TRBV6-3 with TRBJ2-7, with 9 bases fitting TRBD1. V shed 5 bases and J 2 bases; nucleotides not matched to a gene: 7. Germline assignment: CDR1 MNHEY and CDR2 SVGEGT. The CDR3 sequence is 15 residues long. This CDR3 reads CASSVTGTGTYEQYF. The CDR3 nucleotides are TGTGCCAGCAGTGTAACCGGGACAGGGACCTACGAGCAGTACTTC.

CDR3 residues: CASRGGGRVGSPLHF. DNA of the CDR3: TGTGCCTCTCGAGGGGGGGGGCGAGTCGGTTCACCCCTCCACTTT. The genes are TRBV19 and TRBJ1-6, with D maybe TRBD1 (6 bases). The CDR3 sequence is 15 residues long. The germline CDR1 and CDR2 sequences are LNHDA and SQIVND (reference sequence). Trimming took 11 bases from V and 9 from J, leaving 23 bases between them.

CDR3 in DNA: TGCGCCAGCAGCCACCAACGTACTAGCGGGGGACAAGAGACCCAGTACTTC. It codes for CASSHQRTSGGQETQYF. This sequence joins TRBV4-1 and TRBJ2-5; 11 nucleotides align to TRBD2. CDR3 length: 17 residues. The V gene's germline CDR1 is MGHRA and CDR2 YSYEKL. Unmatched junction bases numbered 8, after V lost 3 bases and J lost 2 bases.

As for this clone: Other DNA sequences in this specimen translate into the identical CDR3. This sequence joins TRBV2 and TRBJ2-5; 10 nucleotides align to TRBD1. The CDR3 extends over 14 amino acids. V was clipped by 5 bases and J by 2 bases; unmatched bases: 2. Germline assignment: CDR1 SNHLY and CDR2 FYNNEI. The CDR3, as DNA: TGTGCCAGCAGTAGGGACAGGGGTCAAGAGACCCAGTACTTC. Translation gives CASSRDRGQETQYF.

This sequence joins TRBV11-2 and TRBJ2-7; TRBD2 might be the D (5 bases). CDR1 and CDR2 from the germline V gene are SGHAT and FQNNGV. V was cut by 4 bases and J by 0 bases, with 13 bases left in between. The CDR3 contains 15 residues. The CDR3 spells CASSSRLSSSYEQYV. CDR3 sequence (DNA): TGTGCCAGCAGCTCTAGACTATCCAGCTCCTACGAGCAGTACGTC.

The rearrangement uses TRBV3-1 (or the pseudogene TRBV3-2) and TRBJ2-5, with TRBD2 identical over 14 bases. J lost 5 bases, V lost 3 bases, and 11 bases had no gene match. CDR1 LGHDT and CDR2 YNNKEL come from the germline V gene (reference sequence). This CDR3 comprises 18 residues. The CDR3 here is CASSHPGTSGGGWETQYF. The CDR3 DNA is TGTGCCAGCAGCCACCCCGGGACTAGCGGGGGAGGTTGGGAGACCCAGTACTTC.